Below are 2 T cell receptor beta chains sequenced from a single sample in a study of shared clonotypes between healthy human individuals. The protocol was immunoSEQ multiplex PCR, while the TCRdb copy is restricted to in-frame clones and leaves out a portion. The sample yields hundreds of thousands of clones, over 60% seen once. The sequencing input was PBMCs. All receptors come from a woman aged 40 to 50 in good health. Some clones in this sample may be carry-over from other donors' samples.

The chain uses TRBV2 and TRBJ2-4, with D perhaps TRBD2 (6 bases). Germline-derived CDR1 and CDR2 are SNHLY and FYNNEI. The CDR3 sequence is 15 residues long. V was trimmed by 7 bases and J by 8 bases, leaving 21 bases between them. CDR3 nucleotide sequence: TGTGCCAGCACTCTCCGGGGGACCCCCGCCCACATTCAGTACTTC. Translated: CASTLRGTPAHIQYF. The full variable domain, rest sourced from reference TRBV2 and TRBJ2-4, is EPEVTQTPSHQVTQMGQEVILRCVPISNHLYFYWYRQILGQKVEFLVSFYNNEISEKSEIFDDQFSVERPDGSNFTLKIRSTKLEDSAMYFCASTLRGTPAHIQYFGAGTRLSVL.

This clone was recorded once. The V and J genes are TRBV28 and TRBJ2-2; D may be TRBD1 (5 bases). V was clipped by 6 bases and J by 6 bases, with 8 bases between them. Germline V gene data show CDR1 as MDHEN and CDR2 as SYDVKM. This CDR3 contains 12 residues. This CDR3 reads CASRGVAGELFF. DNA for the CDR3: TGTGCCAGCAGAGGGGTAGCCGGGGAGCTGTTTTTT.